These 16 T cell receptor beta chains were sequenced from one sample in a study of T cell responses to AZD1222 COVID-19 vaccine. Some clones are missing from TCRdb's copy, which holds only in-frame ones; the method was immunoSEQ multiplex PCR. The sample includes 120,000 or so clones, around 89% seen only once; the top ten take 1.5% to 1.9%. Sequenced here: peripheral blood, sampled on day 0 of AZD1222 vaccination. The source is an adult in good health.

This rearrangement joins TRBV6-5 to TRBJ1-6, with no clear D. The germline gives CDR1 MNHEY, CDR2 SVGAGI. This CDR3 is 13 amino acids long. V was pared by 6 bases and J by 9 bases, with 12 bases between. CDR3 bases: TGTGCCAGCAGAAGCCATCTGGCTTCACCCCTCCACTTT. This sequence encodes CASRSHLASPLHF.

V usage is TRBV2 and J usage is TRBJ2-1; D perhaps matches TRBD2 (6 bases). CDR3 size: 13 residues. The germline CDR1 and CDR2 sequences are SNHLY and FYNNEI. V lost 4 bases to trimming and J lost 8 bases, with 12 bases between them. The CDR3 DNA is TGTGCCAGCAGTGTGAGCGGGCGGGATGAGCAGTTCTTC. As protein: CASSVSGRDEQFF.

This chain connects TRBV2 to TRBJ2-1; TRBD1 matches at 8 bases. Germline V gene data show CDR1 as SNHLY and CDR2 as FYNNEI. The CDR3 is 15 amino acids. Unmatched junction bases numbered 10, after V lost 4 bases and J lost 8 bases. This CDR3 is CASSAGQGLSDEQFF. The CDR3 bases are TGTGCCAGCAGTGCTGGACAGGGTCTGAGCGATGAGCAGTTCTTC.

The chain couples TRBV10-3 to TRBJ2-4; the D gene is possibly TRBD1 (7 bases). Trimming removed 3 bases from V and 8 bases from J, with 14 bases in between. This CDR3 comprises 14 residues. Germline assignment: CDR1 ENHRY and CDR2 SYGVKD. The CDR3: CAISDTGEVDIQYF. CDR3 sequence (DNA): TGTGCCATCAGTGATACAGGGGAGGTTGACATTCAGTACTTC.

This chain joins TRBV6-2 or TRBV6-3 and TRBJ2-2, with D possibly being TRBD2 (6 bases). The germline CDR1 and CDR2 sequences are MNHEY and SVGEGT. Trimming removed 5 bases from V and 1 base from J, with 17 bases in between. This CDR3 has 17 amino acids. The CDR3 protein is CASSDLGTYKNTGELFF. CDR3 DNA: TGTGCCAGCAGTGACCTGGGGACTTATAAGAACACCGGGGAGCTGTTTTTT.

This chain links TRBV9 with TRBJ2-5; D possibly corresponds to TRBD1 (8 bases). Germline CDR1 is SGDLS and CDR2 is YYNGEE. The V gene lost 2 bases and the J gene lost 5 bases, with 13 bases spanning the gap. There are 14 residues in the CDR3. The CDR3: CASSVGQGGETQYF. The CDR3 bases are TGTGCCAGCAGCGTTGGACAGGGAGGGGAGACCCAGTACTTC.

CDR3 nucleotides: TGTGCCAGCAGCGTAGATCTAGGAGGGCCAGGAAACACCATATATTTT. Protein product: CASSVDLGGPGNTIYF. The V call is TRBV9, the J call TRBJ1-3; D is undetermined. There are 16 residues in the CDR3. Germline-derived CDR1 and CDR2 are SGDLS and YYNGEE. Trimming cost V 0 bases and J 4 bases, with 14 bases left between them.

The chain recombines TRBV7-9 with TRBJ2-7; a weak D match, TRBD2 (6 bases). The CDR3 length is 17 residues. Trimming removed 2 bases from V and 2 bases from J, with 19 bases in between. Germline-derived CDR1 and CDR2 are SEHNR and FQNEAQ (reference sequence). The DNA of the CDR3 is TGTGCCAGCAGCTTAAATTTCTGGGGACTCGGAACCTACGAGCAGTACTTC. Protein: CASSLNFWGLGTYEQYF.

The rearrangement joins TRBV2 to TRBJ2-1; D is uncertain. Trimming left V 8 bases short and J 0 bases short, with 8 bases between. Germline CDR1 and CDR2: SNHLY and FYNNEI. CDR3 size: 13 residues. The CDR3 loop is CASRQSSYNEQFF. The CDR3 DNA reads as TGTGCCAGCCGTCAGAGCTCCTACAATGAGCAGTTCTTC.

This chain links TRBV2 with TRBJ1-5; 9 nucleotides line up with TRBD1. In germline, CDR1 is SNHLY, CDR2 FYNNEI. The CDR3 consists of 16 residues. The trim removed 6 bases at V and 0 bases at J, leaving 6 bases unmatched. CDR3: CASSPGTGYSNQPQHF. The CDR3 region has the DNA TGTGCCAGCAGCCCTGGGACAGGGTATAGCAATCAGCCCCAGCATTTT.

This clone was recorded a few times. The CDR3 is CASGSDRGQEKLFF. The DNA for the CDR3 is TGTGCTAGTGGTTCGGACAGGGGGCAGGAAAAACTGTTTTTT. The J gene is TRBJ1-4, the V gene TRBV12-5; the match to TRBD1 covers 11 bases. Trimming at V came to 4 bases and at J to 8 bases, leaving 3 bases not matched to a gene. Per the germline V gene, CDR1 is LGHNT and CDR2 is FRNRAP. This CDR3 has 14 residues.

V is TRBV9 and J is TRBJ2-6, with D possibly matching TRBD1 (6 bases). V was clipped by 6 bases and J by 0 bases, with 13 bases between them. The CDR3 is 16 amino acids. The germline V gene has CDR1 SGDLS and CDR2 YYNGEE. CDR3 in amino acids: CASTRGEFSGANVLTF. CDR3 sequence (DNA): TGTGCCAGCACCAGGGGTGAATTCTCTGGGGCCAACGTCCTGACTTTC.

This CDR3 is CASSVGSPVGREKLFF. Written as DNA, the CDR3 is TGTGCCAGCAGCGTTGGGAGTCCGGTGGGCCGGGAAAAACTGTTTTTT. The gene calls are TRBV9 and TRBJ1-4; D unresolved. The CDR3 is 16 amino acids. Trimming shortened V by 2 bases and J by 8 bases, and 19 bases separated the two germline ends. Germline-derived CDR1 and CDR2 are SGDLS and YYNGEE.

The chain combines TRBV3-1 (or the pseudogene TRBV3-2) with TRBJ2-7, with D tentatively TRBD1 (6 bases). Trimming removed 3 bases at V and 5 bases at J, with 14 bases between. Germline assignment: CDR1 LGHDT and CDR2 YNNKEL (reference sequence). The CDR3 extends over 14 amino acids. The CDR3 sequence: CASSQFQGSHEQYF. In DNA form, the CDR3 reads TGTGCCAGCAGCCAGTTCCAGGGGTCCCACGAGCAGTACTTC.

The gene calls are TRBV5-4 and TRBJ1-4, with D unresolved. Germline assignment: CDR1 SGHNT and CDR2 YYREEE (reference sequence). The CDR3 loop spans 13 amino acids. V lost 5 bases to trimming and J lost 4 bases, with 9 bases between them. CDR3 sequence: CASSFGRNEKLFF. DNA of the CDR3: TGTGCCAGCAGTTTCGGTCGTAATGAAAAACTGTTTTTT.

The chain is built from TRBV5-1 and TRBJ2-7, with 7 bases fitting TRBD1. The CDR3 covers 16 residues. With V trimmed by 4 bases and J by 2 bases, 12 bases remained unmatched. The germline V gene has CDR1 SGHRS and CDR2 YFSETQ. For the CDR3, the DNA is TGCGCCAGCAGCCTAAACCCCGGACAGGTGGCCTACGAGCAGTACTTC. Its protein product is CASSLNPGQVAYEQYF.